The 14 T cell receptor beta chains below come from one sample, sequenced in a study of blood T cell repertoires in COVID-19. Generated by immunoSEQ multiplex PCR, the TCRdb table keeps only in-frame clones and is missing some. The sample includes tens of thousands of clones, around 85% of them seen just once. The sequencing input was peripheral blood. These receptor sequences come from a man aged 25-45 years with acute or convalescent COVID-19.

V usage is TRBV7-2 and J usage is TRBJ2-1; TRBD2 matches at 7 bases. V shed 3 bases, J shed 2 bases, and the junction held 4 bases outside the gene matches. This CDR3 comprises 15 residues. Germline assignment: CDR1 SGHTA and CDR2 FQGNSA. The CDR3 sequence is CASSFVAGAYNEQFF. The CDR3 DNA reads TGTGCCAGCAGCTTCGTTGCGGGAGCCTACAATGAGCAGTTCTTC.

This chain joins TRBV5-4 and TRBJ2-7; a possible D gene is TRBD1 (5 bases). The germline V gene encodes CDR1 SGHNT and CDR2 YYREEE (reference sequence). Between the trimmed V and J ends, which lost 0 bases and 1 base, there was a span of 8 bases. CDR3 length: 14 amino acids. The CDR3 DNA follows: TGTGCCAGCAGCTTGGTTGACAGATCCTACGAGCAGTACTTC. It codes for CASSLVDRSYEQYF. The full variable domain, in which reference TRBV5-4 and TRBJ2-7 provide the parts outside the CDR3, is ETGVTQSPTHLIKTRGQQVTLRCSSQSGHNTVSWYQQALGQGPQFIFQYYREEENGRGNFPPRFSGLQFPNYSSELNVNALELDDSALYLCASSLVDRSYEQYFGPGTRLTVT.

The gene calls are TRBV28 and TRBJ1-2; 9 nucleotides line up with TRBD1. J gave up 2 bases and V 6 bases, and 7 bases lay outside the gene matches. The CDR3 sequence is 15 residues long. Germline V gives CDR1 MDHEN, CDR2 SYDVKM. In nucleotides, the CDR3 is TGTGCCAGCAGAATTGGGACAGGGACAAACTATGGCTACACCTTC. Translation gives CASRIGTGTNYGYTF.

The gene calls are TRBV5-5 and TRBJ1-6, with 7 bases matching TRBD1. The V gene end was trimmed by 4 bases and the J gene end by 4 bases; junction bases not matched to a gene: 8. The CDR3 sequence is 16 residues long. The germline CDR1 and CDR2 sequences are SGHKS and YYEKEE (reference sequence). The CDR3 here is CASSGRQGEYNSPLHF. CDR3 coding DNA: TGTGCCAGCAGCGGGCGGCAGGGGGAGTATAATTCACCCCTCCACTTT.

The chain carries TRBV10-2 and TRBJ2-7; D is undetermined. CDR3 length equals 14 residues. Deletions cut 2 bases from V and 1 base from J, with 9 bases between. The germline V gene has CDR1 WSHSY and CDR2 SAAADI. In DNA form, the CDR3 reads TGCGCCAGCAGTGAGCCAGGTGGGTCCTACGAGCAGTACTTC. This codes for CASSEPGGSYEQYF.

This chain joins TRBV7-9 and TRBJ2-1; 9 bases agree with TRBD2. The junction had 12 bases not matched to a gene; V was cut back by 5 bases and J by 4 bases. The CDR3 is made up of 17 amino acids. Germline V gives CDR1 SEHNR, CDR2 FQNEAQ (reference sequence). As DNA, the CDR3 is TGTGCCAGCAGCCCCCCCTGGCGGGAGGGCCCATACAATGAGCAGTTCTTC. It yields the protein CASSPPWREGPYNEQFF. The full variable domain, rest sourced from reference TRBV7-9 and TRBJ2-1, is DTGVSQNPRHKITKRGQNVTFRCDPISEHNRLYWYRQTLGQGPEFLTYFQNEAQLEKSRLLSDRFSAERPKGSFSTLEIQRTEQGDSAMYLCASSPPWREGPYNEQFFGPGTRLTVL.

This chain links TRBV28 with TRBJ1-1, with a tentative D call TRBD1 (6 bases). The germline V gene encodes CDR1 MDHEN and CDR2 SYDVKM. CDR3 length equals 14 residues. V dropped 4 bases and J dropped 9 bases, with 18 bases sitting between them. The CDR3 nucleotides read TGTGCCAGCAGTTCCCCCGACAGGATCCCCCAAGCTTTCTTT. Protein: CASSSPDRIPQAFF.

The chain employs TRBV4-3 and TRBJ1-4; tentative D call: TRBD1 (5 bases). Trimming removed 0 bases at V and 1 base at J, with 9 bases between. CDR3 length: 16 amino acids. Per the germline V gene, CDR1 is LGHNA and CDR2 is YSLEER. The CDR3 protein is CASSQEPQGTNEKLFF. CDR3 sequence (DNA): TGCGCCAGCAGCCAAGAGCCCCAGGGAACTAATGAAAAACTGTTTTTT.

The genes are TRBV19 and TRBJ2-1, with 10 positions matching TRBD1. This CDR3 spans 16 amino acids. V shed 7 bases, J shed 5 bases, and the junction held 11 bases outside the gene matches. The germline gives CDR1 LNHDA, CDR2 SQIVND (reference sequence). CDR3 DNA: TGTGCCAGTAATTCACCCCGGACAGGGGGTCACAATGAGCAGTTCTTC. This codes for CASNSPRTGGHNEQFF.

This clone was seen once. The genes are TRBV10-2 and TRBJ2-7; no clear D gene. Trimming pared 6 bases from V and 7 bases from J, leaving 10 bases between. Germline values: CDR1 WSHSY, CDR2 SAAADI. The CDR3 covers 11 residues. This chain's CDR3 is CASRAPLEQYF. The CDR3 region has the DNA TGCGCCAGCAGGGCCCCCTTGGAGCAGTACTTC.

The chain has TRBV5-6 and TRBJ2-7, with TRBD1 matching over 12 bases. This CDR3 comprises 15 residues. With 6 bases clipped from V and 6 bases from J, the junction kept 10 bases outside the gene matches. Per germline, CDR1 SGHDT and CDR2 YYEEEE. The chain's CDR3 is CASTMTGTGGGEQYF. The CDR3 nucleotides read TGTGCCAGCACCATGACCGGGACAGGGGGCGGCGAGCAGTACTTC.

The chain couples TRBV30 to TRBJ1-3, with 9 positions matching TRBD1. After removal of 4 bases from V and 2 bases from J, the junction contained 12 bases not matched to a gene. The CDR3 consists of 17 residues. Germline V gene lookup returns CDR1 GTSNPN and CDR2 SVGIG (reference sequence). The CDR3 DNA is TGTGCCTGGATTGGACAGGGGATCTGGTGGACTGGAAACACCATATATTTT. Protein: CAWIGQGIWWTGNTIYF.

V is TRBV29-1 and J is TRBJ2-3; D is perhaps TRBD1 (5 bases). Per germline, CDR1 SQVTM and CDR2 ANQGSEA. The V end lost 5 bases, the J end lost 2 bases, and 11 bases lay between the germline ends. The CDR3 has 13 amino acids. This chain's CDR3 is CSVYRGFTDTQYF. The CDR3 nucleotides read TGCAGCGTTTATAGGGGATTCACAGATACGCAGTATTTT.

The chain combines TRBV4-1 with TRBJ2-2, with D possibly TRBD2 on 5 matching bases. The length of the CDR3 is 14 residues. The germline CDR1 and CDR2 sequences are MGHRA and YSYEKL. V shed 4 bases and J shed 6 bases, with 12 bases lying between them. The CDR3 loop is CASSRGGWAGELFF. The CDR3 nucleotides are TGCGCCAGCAGCCGCGGCGGGTGGGCCGGGGAGCTGTTTTTT.